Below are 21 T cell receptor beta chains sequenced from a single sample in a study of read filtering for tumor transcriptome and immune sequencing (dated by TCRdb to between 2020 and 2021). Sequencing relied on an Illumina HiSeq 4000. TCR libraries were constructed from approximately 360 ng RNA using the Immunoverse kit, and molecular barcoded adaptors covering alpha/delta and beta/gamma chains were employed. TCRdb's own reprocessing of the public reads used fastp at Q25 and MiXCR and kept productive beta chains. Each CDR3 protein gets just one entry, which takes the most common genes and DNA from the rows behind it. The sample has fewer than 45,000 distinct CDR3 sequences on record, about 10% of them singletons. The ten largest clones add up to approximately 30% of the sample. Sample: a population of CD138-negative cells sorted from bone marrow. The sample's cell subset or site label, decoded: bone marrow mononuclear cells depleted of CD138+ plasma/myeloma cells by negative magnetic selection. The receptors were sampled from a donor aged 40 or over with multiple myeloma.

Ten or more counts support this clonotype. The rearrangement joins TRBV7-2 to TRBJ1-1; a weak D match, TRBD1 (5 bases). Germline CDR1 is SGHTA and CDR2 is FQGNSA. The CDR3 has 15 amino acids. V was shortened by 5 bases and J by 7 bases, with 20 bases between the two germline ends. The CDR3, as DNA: TGTGCCAGCAGCCTCCCAATCGGGACGGGCCATGAAGCTTTCTTT. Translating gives CASSLPIGTGHEAFF.

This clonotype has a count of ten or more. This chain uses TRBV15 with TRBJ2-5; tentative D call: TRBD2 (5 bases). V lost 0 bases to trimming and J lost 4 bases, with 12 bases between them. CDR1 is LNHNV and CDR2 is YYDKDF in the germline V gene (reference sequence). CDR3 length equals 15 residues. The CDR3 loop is CATSRERLRGETQYF. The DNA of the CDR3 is TGTGCCACCAGCAGAGAACGACTCCGGGGAGAGACCCAGTACTTC.

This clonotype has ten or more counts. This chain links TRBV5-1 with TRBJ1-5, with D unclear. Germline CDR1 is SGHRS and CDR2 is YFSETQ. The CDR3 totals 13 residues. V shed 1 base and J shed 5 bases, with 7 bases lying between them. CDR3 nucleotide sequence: TGCGCCAGCAGCTTGAAGCCCGATCAGCCCCAGCATTTT. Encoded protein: CASSLKPDQPQHF.

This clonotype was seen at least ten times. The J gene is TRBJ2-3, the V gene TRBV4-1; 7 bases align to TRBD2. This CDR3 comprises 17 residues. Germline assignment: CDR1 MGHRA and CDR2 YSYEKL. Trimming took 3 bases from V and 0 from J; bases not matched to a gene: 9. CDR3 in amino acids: CASSQAPGAGSTDTQYF. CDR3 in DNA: TGCGCCAGCAGCCAGGCCCCCGGAGCGGGGAGCACAGATACGCAGTATTTT.

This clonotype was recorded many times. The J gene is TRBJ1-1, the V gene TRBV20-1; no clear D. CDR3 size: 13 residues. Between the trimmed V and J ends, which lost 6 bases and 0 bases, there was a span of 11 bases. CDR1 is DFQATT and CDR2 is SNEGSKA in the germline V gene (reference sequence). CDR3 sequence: CSAPTLMNTEAFF. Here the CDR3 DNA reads TGCAGTGCCCCCACACTCATGAACACTGAAGCTTTCTTT.

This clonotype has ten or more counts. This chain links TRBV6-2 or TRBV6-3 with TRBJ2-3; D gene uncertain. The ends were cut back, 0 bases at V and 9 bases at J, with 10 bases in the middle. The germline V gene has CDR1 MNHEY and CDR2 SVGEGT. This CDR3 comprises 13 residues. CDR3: CASSYSNKPTQYF. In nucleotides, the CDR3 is TGTGCCAGCAGTTACTCGAATAAACCGACGCAGTATTTT.

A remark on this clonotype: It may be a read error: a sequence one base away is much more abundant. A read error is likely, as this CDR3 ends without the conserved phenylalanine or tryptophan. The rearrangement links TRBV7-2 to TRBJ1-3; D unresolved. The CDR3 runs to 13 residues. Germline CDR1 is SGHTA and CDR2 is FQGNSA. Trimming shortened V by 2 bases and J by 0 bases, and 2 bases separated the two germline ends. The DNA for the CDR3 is TGTGCCAGCAGCTTAAGCTCTGGAAACACCATATATCTT. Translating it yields CASSLSSGNTIYL.

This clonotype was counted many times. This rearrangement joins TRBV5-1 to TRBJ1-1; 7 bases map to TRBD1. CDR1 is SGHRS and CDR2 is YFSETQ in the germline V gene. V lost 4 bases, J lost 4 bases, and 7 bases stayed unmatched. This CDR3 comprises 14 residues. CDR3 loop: CASSVRGPGTEAFF. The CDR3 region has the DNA TGCGCCAGCAGCGTTAGGGGGCCGGGCACTGAAGCTTTCTTT.

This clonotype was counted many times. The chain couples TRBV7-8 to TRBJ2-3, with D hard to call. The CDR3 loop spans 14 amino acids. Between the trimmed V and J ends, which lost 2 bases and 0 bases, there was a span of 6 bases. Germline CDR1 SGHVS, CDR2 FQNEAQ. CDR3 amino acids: CASSLIESTDTQYF. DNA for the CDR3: TGTGCCAGCAGCTTAATAGAGAGCACAGATACGCAGTATTTT.

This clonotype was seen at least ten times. The CDR3 is CASNPGDQETQYF. The CDR3, as DNA: TGTGCCAGTAACCCGGGGGATCAAGAGACCCAGTACTTC. The chain is built from TRBV28 and TRBJ2-5, with D possibly matching TRBD2 (6 bases). The CDR3 is 13 amino acids. V was clipped by 9 bases and J by 2 bases, with 13 bases between them. Germline-derived CDR1 and CDR2 are MDHEN and SYDVKM.

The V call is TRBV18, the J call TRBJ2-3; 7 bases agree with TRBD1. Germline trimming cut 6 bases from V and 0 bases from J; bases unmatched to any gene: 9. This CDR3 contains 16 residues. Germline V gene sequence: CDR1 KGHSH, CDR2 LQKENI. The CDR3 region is CASSLDRRLSTDTQYF. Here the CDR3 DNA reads TGTGCCAGCTCGCTGGACAGGCGTCTTAGCACAGATACGCAGTATTTT.

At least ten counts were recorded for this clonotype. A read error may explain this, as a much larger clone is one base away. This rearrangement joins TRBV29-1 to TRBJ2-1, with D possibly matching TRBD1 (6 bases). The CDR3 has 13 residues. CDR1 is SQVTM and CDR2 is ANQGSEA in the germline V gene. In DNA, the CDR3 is TGCAGCGTTGACGGAAAAGGGGGTAATGGGCAGTTCTTC. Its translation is CSVDGKGGNGQFF.

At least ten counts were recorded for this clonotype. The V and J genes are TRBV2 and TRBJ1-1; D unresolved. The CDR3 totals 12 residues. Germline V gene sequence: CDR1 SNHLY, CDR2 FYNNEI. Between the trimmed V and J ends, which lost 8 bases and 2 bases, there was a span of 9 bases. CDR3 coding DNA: TGTGCCAGCGGGGTATCAAACACTGAAGCTTTCTTT. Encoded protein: CASGVSNTEAFF.

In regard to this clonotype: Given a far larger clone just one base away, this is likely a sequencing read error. CDR3 nucleotides: TGTGCCAGCAGTTACGCCACCTCCTACGAGCAGTACTTC. Protein: CASSYATSYEQYF. The chain combines TRBV6-5 with TRBJ2-1, with D unclear. The end of the DNA aligns better with TRBJ2-7, so the J call may be wrong. The CDR3 loop spans 13 amino acids. The germline V gene has CDR1 MNHEY and CDR2 SVGAGI.

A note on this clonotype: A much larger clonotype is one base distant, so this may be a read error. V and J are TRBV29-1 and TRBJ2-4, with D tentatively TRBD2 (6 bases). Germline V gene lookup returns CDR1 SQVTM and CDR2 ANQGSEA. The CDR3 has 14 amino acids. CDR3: CSVVGTYPENTQYF. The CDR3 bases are TGCAGCGTTGTTGGGACTTATCCCGAAAACACTCAGTACTTC. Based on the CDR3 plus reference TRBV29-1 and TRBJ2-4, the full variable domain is SAVISQKPSRDICQRGTSLTIQCQVDSQVTMMFWYRQQPGQSLTLIATANQGSEATYESGFVIDKFPISRPNLTFSTLTVSNMSPEDSSIYLCSVVGTYPENTQYFGAGTRLSVL.

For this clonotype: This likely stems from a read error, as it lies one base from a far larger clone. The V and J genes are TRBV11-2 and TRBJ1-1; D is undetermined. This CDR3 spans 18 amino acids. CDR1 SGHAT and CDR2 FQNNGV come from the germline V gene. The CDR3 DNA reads TGTGCCAGCAGCCTCGACTTGTATTCCAATCCGCGGATGTCCGAAGCTTCCTTT. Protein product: CASSLDLYSNPRMSEASF.

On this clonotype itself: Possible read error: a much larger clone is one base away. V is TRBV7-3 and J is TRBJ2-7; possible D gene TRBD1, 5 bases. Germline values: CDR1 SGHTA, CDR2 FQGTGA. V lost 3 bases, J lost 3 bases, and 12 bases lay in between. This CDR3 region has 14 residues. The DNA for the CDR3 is TGTGCCAGCAGCTTGAAAGGGGTACACTACGAGCAGTACTTC. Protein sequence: CASSLKGVHYEQYF.

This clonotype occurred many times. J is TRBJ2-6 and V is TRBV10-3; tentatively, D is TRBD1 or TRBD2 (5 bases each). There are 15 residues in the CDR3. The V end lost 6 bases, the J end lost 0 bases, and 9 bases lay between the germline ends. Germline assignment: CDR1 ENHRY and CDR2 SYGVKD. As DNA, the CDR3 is TGTGCCATCAGGGGACGGGACTCTGGGGCCAACGTCCTGACTTTC. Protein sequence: CAIRGRDSGANVLTF.

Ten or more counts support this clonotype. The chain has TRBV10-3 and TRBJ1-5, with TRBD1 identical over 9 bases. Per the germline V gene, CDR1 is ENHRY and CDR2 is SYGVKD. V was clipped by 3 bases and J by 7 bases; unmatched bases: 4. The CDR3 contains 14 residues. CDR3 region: CAISDGTGMQPQHF. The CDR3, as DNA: TGTGCCATCAGTGACGGGACAGGGATGCAGCCCCAGCATTTT.

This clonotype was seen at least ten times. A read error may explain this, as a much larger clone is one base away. CDR3 amino acids: CSARESSYNVQFF. CDR3 DNA sequence: TGCAGTGCTAGGGAGAGCTCCTACAATGTGCAGTTCTTC. V gene TRBV20-1 combines with J gene TRBJ2-1; D is unclear. CDR1 is DFQATT and CDR2 is SNEGSKA in the germline V gene (reference sequence). This CDR3 has 13 amino acids.

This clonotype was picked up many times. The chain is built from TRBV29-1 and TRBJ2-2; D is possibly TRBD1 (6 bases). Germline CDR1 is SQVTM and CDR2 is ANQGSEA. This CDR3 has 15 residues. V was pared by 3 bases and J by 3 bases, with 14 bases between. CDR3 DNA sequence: TGCAGCGTTGAGCTCTGGGGGCGAGACACCGGGGAGCTGTTTTTT. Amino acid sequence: CSVELWGRDTGELFF.